What follows are 21 T cell receptor beta chains derived from one specimen sequenced in a study of CD8 T cells in Susac syndrome. The authors reverse transcribed about 0.45 to 1 ug RNA with random hexamers. TCRdb used MiXCR to reprocess the immunoSEQ multiplex PCR reads, holding one entry per CDR3 protein. The sample shows approximately 260,000 distinct CDR3 sequences, almost 97% of them seen only once. Material: CD4+ T cells from PBMCs. These receptors were obtained from a human donor with Susac syndrome.

The J gene is TRBJ2-1, the V gene TRBV5-1, with 13 positions matching TRBD2. The CDR3 runs to 16 residues. Trimming removed 0 bases from V and 7 bases from J; junction bases left unmatched: 4. The germline V gene has CDR1 SGHRS and CDR2 YFSETQ. In DNA, the CDR3 is TGCGCCAGCAGCTTGGCACTAGCGGGAGGGCTAAATGAGCAGTTCTTC. This translates into CASSLALAGGLNEQFF. Full variable domain (remainder filled in from reference TRBV5-1 and TRBJ2-1): KAGVTQTPRYLIKTRGQQVTLSCSPISGHRSVSWYQQTPGQGLQFLFEYFSETQRNKGNFPGRFSGRQFSNSRSEMNVSTLELGDSALYLCASSLALAGGLNEQFFGPGTRLTVL.

The V gene is TRBV7-2, the J gene TRBJ1-5, with D possibly matching TRBD1 (5 bases). Trimming took off 3 bases at V and 1 base at J, with 10 bases between the two ends. This CDR3 comprises 15 residues. Germline CDR1 and CDR2: SGHTA and FQGNSA. CDR3: CASSFDSESNQPQHF. CDR3 DNA sequence: TGTGCCAGCAGCTTCGACAGTGAAAGCAATCAGCCCCAGCATTTT. Combining the CDR3 with reference TRBV7-2 and TRBJ1-5 gives the whole variable domain GAGVSQSPSNKVTEKGKDVELRCDPISGHTALYWYRQSLGQGLEFLIYFQGNSAPDKSGLPSDRFSAERTGGSVSTLTIQRTQQEDSAVYLCASSFDSESNQPQHFGDGTRLSIL.

The rearrangement joins TRBV27 to TRBJ2-7; no definite D call. V was shortened by 2 bases and J by 4 bases, with 15 bases between the two germline ends. CDR3 length equals 15 residues. Germline CDR1 reads MNHEY; CDR2 reads SMNVEV (reference sequence). The CDR3 DNA follows: TGTGCCAGCAGTTTAGATGGGCCCCGAAGGTACGAGCAGTACTTC. It codes for CASSLDGPRRYEQYF.

In its sample, this clonotype was seen a few times. The chain uses TRBV4-1 and TRBJ2-7, with D possibly matching TRBD1 (6 bases). This CDR3 is built from 13 residues. Deletions cut 6 bases from V and 6 bases from J, with 15 bases between. Germline CDR1 MGHRA, CDR2 YSYEKL. CDR3 sequence (DNA): TGCGCCAGCAGGAATACAGGGCAGGTCGAGCAGTACTTC. Translated, it gives CASRNTGQVEQYF.

This clonotype appeared once. J is TRBJ2-5 and V is TRBV7-9, with TRBD2 matching 12 bases. Losses at the gene ends were 5 bases for V and 4 bases for J; bases not matched to a gene: 11. CDR3 length equals 17 residues. The germline V gene encodes CDR1 SEHNR and CDR2 FQNEAQ (reference sequence). The chain's CDR3 is CASSPRTSGRSIETQYF. CDR3 coding DNA: TGTGCCAGCAGCCCCAGAACTAGCGGGAGGTCTATAGAGACCCAGTACTTC.

The chain employs TRBV18 and TRBJ1-1; D not certain. Germline V gives CDR1 KGHSH, CDR2 LQKENI. The CDR3 totals 13 residues. The V end lost 3 bases, the J end lost 5 bases, and 10 bases lay between the germline ends. CDR3 amino acids: CASSPVAGTEAFF. In DNA, the CDR3 is TGTGCCAGCTCACCGGTCGCTGGAACTGAAGCTTTCTTT. Combining the CDR3 with reference TRBV18 and TRBJ1-1 gives the whole variable domain NAGVMQNPRHLVRRRGQEARLRCSPMKGHSHVYWYRQLPEEGLKFMVYLQKENIIDESGMPKERFSAEFPKEGPSILRIQQVVRGDSAAYFCASSPVAGTEAFFGQGTRLTVV.

The chain is built from TRBV12-5 and TRBJ2-3, with D hard to call. CDR1 and CDR2 (germline): LGHNT, FRNRAP. The germline V and J ends were trimmed by 7 bases and 1 base, with 12 bases remaining between them. The CDR3 loop spans 14 amino acids. In DNA, the CDR3 is TGTGCTAGTGCCCCCCTGACCGGCACAGATACGCAGTATTTT. Protein product: CASAPLTGTDTQYF.

The chain joins TRBV7-9 to TRBJ2-1, with D possibly TRBD2 on 6 matching bases. The CDR3 is 15 amino acids. Trimming took 5 bases from V and 0 from J, leaving 11 bases between them. From germline, CDR1 is SEHNR and CDR2 FQNEAQ (reference sequence). In DNA form, the CDR3 reads TGTGCCAGCAGCACGTATAGCGGCTCCTACAATGAGCAGTTCTTC. This sequence encodes CASSTYSGSYNEQFF.

CDR3 nucleotides: TGTGCCAGCAGTTTACCCCGGAGAGATACGCAGTATTTT. Amino acid sequence: CASSLPRRDTQYF. This chain uses TRBV28 with TRBJ2-3; no reliable D call. With 2 bases removed from V and 5 bases from J, the gap between germline ends came to 8 bases. The CDR3 consists of 13 residues. Germline V CDR1 and CDR2: MDHEN, SYDVKM.

The genes are TRBV11-2 and TRBJ2-6; D is unclear. Germline CDR1 and CDR2: SGHAT and FQNNGV. The V gene lost 5 bases and the J gene lost 0 bases, with 5 bases spanning the gap. CDR3 length: 14 amino acids. CDR3 amino acids: CASSRVSGANVLTF. CDR3 bases: TGTGCCAGCAGCAGAGTCTCTGGGGCCAACGTCCTGACTTTC. Supplemented by reference TRBV11-2 and TRBJ2-6, the full variable domain reads EAGVAQSPRYKIIEKRQSVAFWCNPISGHATLYWYQQILGQGPKLLIQFQNNGVVDDSQLPKDRFSAERLKGVDSTLKIQPAKLEDSAVYLCASSRVSGANVLTFGAGSRLTVL.

The chain couples TRBV12-3 or TRBV12-4 to TRBJ1-2; D might be TRBD1 (5 bases). The length of the CDR3 is 15 residues. V shed 5 bases and J shed 4 bases, with 17 bases lying between them. CDR3 protein: CASSLSPLGAYGYTF. CDR3 DNA sequence: TGTGCCAGCAGTCTATCACCCCTCGGGGCCTATGGCTACACCTTC.

V usage is TRBV29-1 and J usage is TRBJ1-3; 7 nucleotides align to TRBD1. The CDR3 totals 13 residues. V was pared by 7 bases and J by 1 base, with 4 bases of the junction left unmatched. Germline CDR1 is SQVTM and CDR2 is ANQGSEA. The CDR3 spells CSGPTGSGNTIYF. The CDR3 nucleotides are TGCAGCGGCCCGACAGGGTCTGGAAACACCATATATTTT.

With respect to this clonotype: A junction end diverges from the germline sequence, so it may reflect a read error. The V and J genes are TRBV4-2 and TRBJ1-2; D is undetermined. This CDR3 is built from 14 residues. Germline CDR1 and CDR2: LGHNA and YNFKEQ. CDR3 DNA: TGTGCCAGCAGCAAAGACCTGAGGGACTATGGCTACACCTTC. It specifies CASSKDLRDYGYTF.

V usage is TRBV5-1 and J usage is TRBJ2-5; D not resolved. Germline values: CDR1 SGHRS, CDR2 YFSETQ. Deletions cut 3 bases from V and 0 bases from J, with 6 bases between. The length of the CDR3 is 13 residues. The CDR3 DNA reads as TGCGCCAGCAGCTCCCGGAACCAAGAGACCCAGTACTTC. It yields the protein CASSSRNQETQYF. The whole variable domain, remainder taken from reference TRBV5-1 and TRBJ2-5, is KAGVTQTPRYLIKTRGQQVTLSCSPISGHRSVSWYQQTPGQGLQFLFEYFSETQRNKGNFPGRFSGRQFSNSRSEMNVSTLELGDSALYLCASSSRNQETQYFGPGTRLLVL.

The table lists this clonotype with a few counts. The rearrangement links TRBV28 to TRBJ2-7; the D is unclear. In germline, CDR1 is MDHEN, CDR2 SYDVKM. This CDR3 has 12 residues. V was cut by 3 bases and J by 3 bases, with 6 bases left in between. In nucleotides, the CDR3 is TGTGCCAGCAGTTTCGCAGTCTACGAGCAGTACTTC. Residues: CASSFAVYEQYF.

As regards this clonotype: Sequence at one end of the junction differs from germline and may be a read error. V and J are TRBV18 and TRBJ2-1; the D call may be TRBD1 or TRBD2 (5 bases each). The length of the CDR3 is 14 residues. CDR1 and CDR2 from the germline V gene are KGHSH and LQKENI. Here the CDR3 DNA reads TGTACCAGCTCACCCGGGACGGGAAGGAATGAGCAGTTCTTC. This sequence encodes CTSSPGTGRNEQFF.

This sequence joins TRBV5-1 and TRBJ1-4; maybe TRBD1 (6 bases). V shed 4 bases and J shed 5 bases, with 18 bases lying between them. In germline, CDR1 is SGHRS, CDR2 YFSETQ. The CDR3 spans 16 residues. CDR3 in DNA: TGCGCCAGCAGCCTCCAGGGGTCAAGGAACAATGAAAAACTGTTTTTT. Its translation: CASSLQGSRNNEKLFF.

V is TRBV20-1 and J is TRBJ1-4, with D perhaps matching TRBD1 (6 bases). The germline V and J ends were trimmed by 0 bases and 1 base, with 12 bases remaining between them. The CDR3 totals 16 residues. Germline CDR1 reads DFQATT; CDR2 reads SNEGSKA (reference sequence). This chain's CDR3 is CSARDPQTGTNEKLFF. The CDR3 region has the DNA TGCAGTGCTAGAGATCCCCAGACAGGAACTAATGAAAAACTGTTTTTT.

CDR3 protein: CASSPNERRDEQYF. DNA for the CDR3: TGTGCCAGCAGCCCGAACGAGCGTAGGGACGAGCAGTACTTC. The chain joins TRBV7-9 to TRBJ2-7; no reliable D call. The CDR3 totals 14 residues. Trimming took off 5 bases at V and 5 bases at J, with 16 bases between the two ends. Germline values: CDR1 SEHNR, CDR2 FQNEAQ (reference sequence).

The rearrangement joins TRBV14 to TRBJ2-1, with D uncertain. From germline, CDR1 is SGHDN and CDR2 FVKESK. Trimming removed 1 base from V and 8 bases from J, with 3 bases in between. CDR3 length: 11 amino acids. The CDR3 DNA follows: TGTGCCAGCAGCCAAGGTCATGAGCAGTTCTTC. This sequence encodes CASSQGHEQFF.

CDR3 protein: CASGLSGNTEAFF. The CDR3 DNA sequence: TGTGCCAGCGGTCTCTCAGGGAACACTGAAGCTTTCTTT. J is TRBJ1-1 and V is TRBV12-3 or TRBV12-4, with D unresolved. The germline V and J ends were trimmed by 8 bases and 1 base, with 11 bases remaining between them. The CDR3 is made up of 13 amino acids.